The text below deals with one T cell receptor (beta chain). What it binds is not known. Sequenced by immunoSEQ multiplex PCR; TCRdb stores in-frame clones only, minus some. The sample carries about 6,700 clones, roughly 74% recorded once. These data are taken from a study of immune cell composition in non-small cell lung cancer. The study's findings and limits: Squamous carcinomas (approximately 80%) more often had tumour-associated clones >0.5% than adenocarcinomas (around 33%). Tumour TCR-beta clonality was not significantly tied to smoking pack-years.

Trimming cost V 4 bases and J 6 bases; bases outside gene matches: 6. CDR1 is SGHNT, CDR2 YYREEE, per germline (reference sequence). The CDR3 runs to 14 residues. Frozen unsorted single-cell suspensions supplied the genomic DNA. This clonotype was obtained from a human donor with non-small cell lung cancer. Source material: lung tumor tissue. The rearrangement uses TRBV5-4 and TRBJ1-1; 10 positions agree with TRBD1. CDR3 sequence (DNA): TGTGCCAGCAGCCCCTCGGACAGGGGGGCTGAAGCTTTCTTT. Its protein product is CASSPSDRGAEAFF.